Sequencing of this T cell receptor (beta chain) was carried out in a study of T cells expressing NK-cell markers. Overall study: Seven of the eight sequenced donors were classified as HCMV-seropositive, and one was classified as seronegative. General study points: Six or seven donors had dominant NKG2C+ clonotypes that comprised roughly 1.0-7.5% of their CD8+ T cells. The CD3+CD56-NKG2C+ fraction was also led by these clonotypes in a handful of donors.

TCRdb reprocessed the 5' RACE reads and stores each CDR3 protein as one record, lacking DNA. This table holds about 400,000 distinct CDR3 sequences. Worth noting for this clonotype: Its antigen is currently unknown.

The sequencing input was blood T cells: a sorted CD56 or NKG2C T cell subset, CD4+ or CD8+ T cells, or bulk PBMC T cells (not recorded which). The sequence was collected from a woman aged 45-65 years in good health.

This chain's CDR3 is CASSLPGGGTPDTQYF. V and J are TRBV6-6 and TRBJ2-3; the TCRdb call, TRBD1, lacks DNA for checking. Germline V gene sequence: CDR1 MNHNY, CDR2 SVGAGI (reference sequence). The CDR3 covers 16 residues.